This T cell receptor beta chain is drawn from a study of CD8 T cells in ankylosing spondylitis. Findings and limits, study-wide: It appeared that ankylosing spondylitis blood was characterized by a TCR beta motif of under ten highly homologous variants. Within peripheral blood, clones linked to disease were CD8+ and relatively rare. Reactive arthritis synovial fluid and blood previously showed some of these motif variants.

This clonotype was observed a few times. Antigen: not known. The germline V and J ends were trimmed by 5 bases and 2 bases, with 5 bases remaining between them. CDR1 and CDR2 (germline): DFQATT, SNEGSKA (reference sequence). This CDR3 spans 11 amino acids. Quantitative barcoded 5'-RACE was used to prepare TCR beta libraries. MiXCR was run by TCRdb on the 5' RACE reads, yielding one entry per CDR3 protein. The profile shows around 770,000 distinct CDR3 sequences, approximately 10% of them singletons. The sample was blood, either unsorted or a sorted T cell fraction (not recorded which). V gene TRBV20-1 combines with J gene TRBJ2-3; D is unclear. This receptor was identified in a male donor with ankylosing spondylitis. The CDR3 reads CSAPLTDTQYF. CDR3 DNA sequence: TGCAGTGCTCCGCTCACAGATACGCAGTATTTT.